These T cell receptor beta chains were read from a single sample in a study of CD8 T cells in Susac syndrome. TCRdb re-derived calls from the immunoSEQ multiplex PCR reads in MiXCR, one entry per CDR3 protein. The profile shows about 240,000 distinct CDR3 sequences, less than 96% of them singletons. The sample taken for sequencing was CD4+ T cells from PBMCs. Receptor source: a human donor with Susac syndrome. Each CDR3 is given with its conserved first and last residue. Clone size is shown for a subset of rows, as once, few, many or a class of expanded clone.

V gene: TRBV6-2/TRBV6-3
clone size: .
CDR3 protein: CASSPIAGARNEQYF

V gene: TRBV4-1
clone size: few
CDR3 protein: CASSQAGGSYNEQFF

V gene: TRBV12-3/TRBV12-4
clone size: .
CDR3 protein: CASRTNFNEQFF

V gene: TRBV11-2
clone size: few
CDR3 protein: CASSLANTEAFF

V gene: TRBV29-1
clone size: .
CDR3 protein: CSVDRMADTQYF

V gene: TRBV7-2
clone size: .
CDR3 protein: CASSNTAAGNEQFF

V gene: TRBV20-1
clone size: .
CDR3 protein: CSASRASGTDTQYF

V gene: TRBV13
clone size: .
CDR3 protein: CASSPDRDPGNTIYF

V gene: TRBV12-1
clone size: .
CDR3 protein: CASSCRRWRGEQFF

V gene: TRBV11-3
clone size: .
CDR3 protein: CASSLGGQDGYTF

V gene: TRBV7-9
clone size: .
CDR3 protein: CASSPQGTGGNEQFF

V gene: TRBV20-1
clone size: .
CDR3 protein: CSGRQAVSYEQYF

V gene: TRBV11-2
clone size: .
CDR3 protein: CASSSMKGASGYEQYF

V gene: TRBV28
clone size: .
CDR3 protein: CASSSTGAHRNYGYTF

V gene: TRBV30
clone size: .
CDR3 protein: CAWSVRLAGGSTYEQYF

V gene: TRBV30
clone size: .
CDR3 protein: CAWTPLRTGLEKLFF

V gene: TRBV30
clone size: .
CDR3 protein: CAFGSSYEQYF

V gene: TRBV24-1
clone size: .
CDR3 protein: CATSDTTGFFNEQFF

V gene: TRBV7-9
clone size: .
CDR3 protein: CASSRFAGSYEQYF

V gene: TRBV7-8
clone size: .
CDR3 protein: CASSLAFSAGEETQYF

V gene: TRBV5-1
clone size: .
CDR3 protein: CASSDMIYGYTF

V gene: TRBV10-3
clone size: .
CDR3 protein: CAARTGYDQPQHF

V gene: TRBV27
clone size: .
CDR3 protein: CASRREIQDTQYF

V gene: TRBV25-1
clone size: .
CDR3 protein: CASARPGLAGEEQFF

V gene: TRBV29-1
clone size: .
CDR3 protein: CSVVGISGRNEQFF

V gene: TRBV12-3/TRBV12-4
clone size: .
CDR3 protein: CASTRSDPSYNEQFF

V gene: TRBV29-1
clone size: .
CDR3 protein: CSVRGTGLGYGYTF

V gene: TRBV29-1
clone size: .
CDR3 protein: CSVVAYNEQFF

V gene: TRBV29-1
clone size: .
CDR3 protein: CSVGLGGDTEAFF

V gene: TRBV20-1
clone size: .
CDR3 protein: CSARDIIGRGFEQYF

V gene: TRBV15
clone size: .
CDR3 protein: CATSSPGLAGADTDTQYF

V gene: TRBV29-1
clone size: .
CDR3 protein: CSVDLEGAGDGYTF

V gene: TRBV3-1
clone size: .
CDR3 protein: CASSPVRASGSRYNEQFF

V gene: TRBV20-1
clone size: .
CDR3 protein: CSASRVGGKADNEQFF